This TCR beta chain was observed in a study of blood T cell repertoires in COVID-19. Individuals drawn from 20 to 25 US areas were roughly 18 to 100 years old. Original processing notes: Amplification from reference gene primers served as the basis for estimated nucleated cell counts. Here immunoSEQ multiplex PCR was the method, and the copy in TCRdb shows in-frame clones only, minus some. D and trimming come from the DNA, and the V and J calls and clone size come from that table. The sample records hundreds of thousands of clones, roughly 86% being singletons. The CDR3 extends over 15 amino acids. CDR1 and CDR2 from the germline V gene are KGHSH and LQKENI. J was trimmed by 9 bases and V by 0 bases; bases with no gene match: 5.

The sequence was obtained from a woman between 40 and 55 years old with acute COVID-19. V and J are TRBV18 and TRBJ2-1, with TRBD1 matching over 10 bases. The sequenced sample was PBMCs or T cells enriched from blood (not recorded which). The CDR3 DNA reads as TGTGCCAGCTCACCACCGACAGGGGGCTCGGTTGAGCAGTTCTTC. The encoded protein is CASSPPTGGSVEQFF.